The present TCR beta chain was sequenced within a study of CD8 T cells in ankylosing spondylitis. Study-level results: It appeared that ankylosing spondylitis blood was characterized by a TCR beta motif of eight highly homologous variants. Reports say disease-linked clones showed up significantly more in matched ankylosing spondylitis synovial fluid. Clones that were linked to disease were CD8+ and were relatively rare in peripheral blood.

Germline V CDR1 and CDR2: DFQATT, SNEGSKA (reference sequence). The CDR3 is 12 residues long. Trimming cost V 0 bases and J 8 bases, with 10 bases left between them. One entry per CDR3 protein results from TCRdb running MiXCR on the 5' RACE reads. The data contain hundreds of thousands of distinct CDR3 sequences, 25% to 30% of them singletons. Turning to this clonotype: Its antigen remains unidentified.

Sequenced sample: blood, either unsorted or a sorted T cell fraction (not recorded which). This chain connects TRBV20-1 to TRBJ1-1, with D unresolved. This clonotype was sampled from a male donor with ankylosing spondylitis. The CDR3 sequence is CSAREASGEAFF. The CDR3, as DNA: TGCAGTGCTAGAGAGGCCTCCGGAGAAGCTTTCTTT.